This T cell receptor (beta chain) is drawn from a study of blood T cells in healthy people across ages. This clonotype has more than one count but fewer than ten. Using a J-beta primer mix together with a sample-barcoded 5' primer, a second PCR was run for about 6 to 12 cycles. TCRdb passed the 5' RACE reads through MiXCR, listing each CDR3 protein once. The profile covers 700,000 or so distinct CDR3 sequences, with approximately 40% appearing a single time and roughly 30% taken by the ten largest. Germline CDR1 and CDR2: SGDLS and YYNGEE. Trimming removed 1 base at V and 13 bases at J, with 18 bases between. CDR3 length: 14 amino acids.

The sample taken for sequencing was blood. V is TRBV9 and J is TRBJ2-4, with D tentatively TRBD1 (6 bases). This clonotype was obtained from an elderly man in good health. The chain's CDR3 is CASSVSVGARRQYF. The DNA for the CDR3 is TGTGCCAGCAGCGTAAGCGTGGGGGCGCGACGGCAGTACTTC.